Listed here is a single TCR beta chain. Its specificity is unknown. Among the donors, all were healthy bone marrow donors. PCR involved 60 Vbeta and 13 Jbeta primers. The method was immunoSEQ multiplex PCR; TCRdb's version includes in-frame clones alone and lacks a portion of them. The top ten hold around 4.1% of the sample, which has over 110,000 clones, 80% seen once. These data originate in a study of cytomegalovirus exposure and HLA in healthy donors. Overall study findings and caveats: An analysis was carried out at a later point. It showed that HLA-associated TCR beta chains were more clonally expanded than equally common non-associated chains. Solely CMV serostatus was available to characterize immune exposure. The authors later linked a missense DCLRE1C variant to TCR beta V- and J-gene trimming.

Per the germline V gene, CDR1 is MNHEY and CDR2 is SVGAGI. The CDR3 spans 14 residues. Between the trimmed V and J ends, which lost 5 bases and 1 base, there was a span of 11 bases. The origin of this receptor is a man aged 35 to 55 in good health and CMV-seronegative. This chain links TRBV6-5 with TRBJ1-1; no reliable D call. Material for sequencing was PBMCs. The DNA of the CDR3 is TGTGCCAGCAGTCTAGGGAGCGGGAACACTGAAGCTTTCTTT. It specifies CASSLGSGNTEAFF.